One and the same sample provided the 2 T cell receptor beta chains below, sequenced in a study of T cell responses to AZD1222 COVID-19 vaccine. Clones were read by immunoSEQ multiplex PCR, and TCRdb kept only the in-frame ones, dropping some. Of under 200,000 clones listed, about 90% are singletons. Sequenced material: peripheral blood, taken 28 days after the second AZD1222 dose. Source of these receptors: an adult who received the AZD1222 COVID-19 vaccine.

The chain combines TRBV7-9 with TRBJ1-2; TRBD1 agrees at 9 bases. CDR1 and CDR2 from the germline V gene are SEHNR and FQNEAQ (reference sequence). The trim removed 2 bases at V and 8 bases at J, leaving 6 bases unmatched. There are 14 residues in the CDR3. CDR3 coding DNA: TGTGCCAGCAGCTTACCTGGACAGGGGAGCGGCTACACCTTC. It is translated as CASSLPGQGSGYTF.

V is TRBV4-3 and J is TRBJ2-3, with D unclear. This CDR3 is 13 amino acids long. In germline, CDR1 is LGHNA, CDR2 YSLEER. V lost 1 base and J 4 bases, leaving 6 bases between the germline ends. CDR3 sequence: CASSQAYPDTQYF. The CDR3 bases are TGCGCCAGCAGCCAAGCATATCCAGATACGCAGTATTTT.